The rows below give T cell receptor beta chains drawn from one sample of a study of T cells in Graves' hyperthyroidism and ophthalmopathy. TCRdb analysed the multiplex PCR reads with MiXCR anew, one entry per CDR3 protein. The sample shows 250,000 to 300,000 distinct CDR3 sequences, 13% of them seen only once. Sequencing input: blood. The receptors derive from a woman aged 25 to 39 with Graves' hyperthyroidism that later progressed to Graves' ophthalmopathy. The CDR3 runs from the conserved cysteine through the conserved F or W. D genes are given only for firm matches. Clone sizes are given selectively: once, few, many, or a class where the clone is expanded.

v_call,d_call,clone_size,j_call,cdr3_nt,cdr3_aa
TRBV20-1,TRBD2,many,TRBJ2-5,TGCAGTGCTAGGACTAGCGGGAGCCAAGAGACCCAGTACTTC,CSARTSGSQETQYF
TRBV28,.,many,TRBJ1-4,TGTGCCAGCATTGGGCGGGCAGGGCTGGGTGAAAAACTGTTTTTT,CASIGRAGLGEKLFF
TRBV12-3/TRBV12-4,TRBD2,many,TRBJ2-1,TGTGCCAGCAGGGGACTAGCGGGGGCAGGGAATGAGCAGTTCTTC,CASRGLAGAGNEQFF
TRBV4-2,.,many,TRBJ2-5,TGTGCCAGCAGCACCGGAATGGCGGAGACCCAGTACTTC,CASSTGMAETQYF
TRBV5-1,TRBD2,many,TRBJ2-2,TGCGCCAGCAGCTCGACCGGGACTAGCGGTTTCGGGGAGCTGTTTTTT,CASSSTGTSGFGELFF
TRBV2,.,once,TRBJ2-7,TGTGCCAGCAGAACGGGTCCGGGAGAGCAATACTTC,CASRTGPGEQYF
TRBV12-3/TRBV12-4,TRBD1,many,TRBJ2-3,TGTGCCAGCAGTACCAGGGGGGATACGCAGTATTTT,CASSTRGDTQYF
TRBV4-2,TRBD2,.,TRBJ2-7,TGTGCCAGCAGCCAAGAGTTGTCTAAGCGGGGAAGGGACGAGCAGTACTTC,CASSQELSKRGRDEQYF
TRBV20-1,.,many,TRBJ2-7,TGCAGTGCCGAGACGCGGGTCGCGAGCTCCTACGAGCAGTACTTC,CSAETRVASSYEQYF
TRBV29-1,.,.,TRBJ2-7,TGCAGCGTTGTGGACATGACCTACGAGCAGTACTTC,CSVVDMTYEQYF
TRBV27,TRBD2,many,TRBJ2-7,TGTGCCAGCAGTTTAGGGACTAAATACGAGCAGTACTTC,CASSLGTKYEQYF
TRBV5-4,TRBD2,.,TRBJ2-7,TGTGCCAGCAGCCTCGGGACTAGCGTTTACGAGCAGTACTTC,CASSLGTSVYEQYF
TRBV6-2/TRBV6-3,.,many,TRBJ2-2,TGTGCCAGCAGAAGGCTAGCGCCTAACACCGGGGAGCTGTTTTTT,CASRRLAPNTGELFF
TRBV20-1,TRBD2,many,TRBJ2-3,TGCAGTGCTAGCGGGATCGGTAGCGGGAGCACAGATACGCAGTATTTT,CSASGIGSGSTDTQYF
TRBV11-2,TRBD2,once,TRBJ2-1,TGTGCCAGCAGCCTTAGCGGACTAGCGGGAGTCTGGAATGAGCAGTTCTTC,CASSLSGLAGVWNEQFF
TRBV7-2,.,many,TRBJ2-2,TGTGCCTCCATGGCGGCGAACACCGGGGAGCTGTTTTTT,CASMAANTGELFF
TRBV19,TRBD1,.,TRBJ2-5,TGTGCCAGTACTGACAGGGGCCGAGAGACCCAGTACTTC,CASTDRGRETQYF
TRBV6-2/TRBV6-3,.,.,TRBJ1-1,TGTGCCAGCAGTCCATCTTTGGGTCGTGGGGCTGAAGCTTTCTTT,CASSPSLGRGAEAFF
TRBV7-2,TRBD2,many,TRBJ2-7,TGTGCCAGCAACCGGGAGGGGACCACGAGCTCCTACGAGCAGTACTTC,CASNREGTTSSYEQYF
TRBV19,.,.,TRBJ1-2,TGTGCCAGTAGTTACCCGGGGGTCCACTATGGCTACACCTTC,CASSYPGVHYGYTF
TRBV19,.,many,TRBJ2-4,TGTGCCAGTAGTCGCTATGGGAGTGCCAAAAACATTCAGTACTTC,CASSRYGSAKNIQYF
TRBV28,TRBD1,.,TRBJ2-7,TGTGCCAGCAGCCAAGGGACAGGGGGTTACTACGAGCAGTACTTC,CASSQGTGGYYEQYF
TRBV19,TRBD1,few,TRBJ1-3,TGTGCCAGTAGTATTGGATCGACAGGGGGTCCCGGAAACACCATATATTTT,CASSIGSTGGPGNTIYF
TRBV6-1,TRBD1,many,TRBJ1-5,TGTGCCAGCAATAGACAGGGAGGGCAGCCCCAGCATTTT,CASNRQGGQPQHF
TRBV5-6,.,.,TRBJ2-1,TGTGCCAGCAGCTTGGTACTCAATGAGCAGTCCTTC,CASSLVLNEQSF
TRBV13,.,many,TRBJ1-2,TGTGCCAGCAGCTTAGTGTCTAGTGGCTACACCTTC,CASSLVSSGYTF
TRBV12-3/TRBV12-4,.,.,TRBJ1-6,TGTGCCAGCGGGACTAGCGGGAGTGGCGAGCAGTACTTT,CASGTSGSGEQYF
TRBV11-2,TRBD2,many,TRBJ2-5,TGTGCCAGCAGCTGGGGGGGAGTCCAAGAGACCCAGTACTTC,CASSWGGVQETQYF
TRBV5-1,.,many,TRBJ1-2,TGCGCCAGCAGCCTCAGGACAGTTTCAAAGGATGGCTACACCTTC,CASSLRTVSKDGYTF
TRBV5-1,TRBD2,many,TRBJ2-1,TGCGCCAGCAGCCCCAACGCGGGAGGGAATGAGCAGTTCTTC,CASSPNAGGNEQFF
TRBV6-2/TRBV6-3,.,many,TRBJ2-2,TGTGCCAGCAGTTACGGGGCGGCTAGCTGGACCGGGGAGCTGTTTTTT,CASSYGAASWTGELFF
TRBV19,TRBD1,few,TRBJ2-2,TGTGCCAGTAGTATAGCGGACAGGGCCACCGGGGAGCTGTTTTTT,CASSIADRATGELFF
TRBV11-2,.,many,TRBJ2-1,TGTGTAACCATAGGGTCCTCCTACAATGAGCAGTTCTTC,CVTIGSSYNEQFF
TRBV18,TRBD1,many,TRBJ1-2,TGTGCCAGCTCACCAAACCCCGGGACAGGGTTTGGCTACACCTTC,CASSPNPGTGFGYTF
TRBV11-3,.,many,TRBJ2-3,TGTGCCAGCAGCGATACGGCAGATACGCAGTATTTT,CASSDTADTQYF
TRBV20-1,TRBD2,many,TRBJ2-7,TGCAGTGCTGCCCCGAGCGGGAGCTACGAGCAGTACTTC,CSAAPSGSYEQYF
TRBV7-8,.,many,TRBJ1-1,TGTGCCAGCAGCTTAATGGGACGGGCGAACACTGAAGCTTTCTTT,CASSLMGRANTEAFF
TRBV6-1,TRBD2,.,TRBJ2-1,TGTGCCAGCATGGAGGAGGGGTCCTGGACTAGTTACAATGAGCAGTTCTTC,CASMEEGSWTSYNEQFF
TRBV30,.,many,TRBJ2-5,TGTGCCTGGAGTGTAGACCAGGGGCGAGTGGAGACCCAGTACTTC,CAWSVDQGRVETQYF
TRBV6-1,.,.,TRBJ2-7,TGTGCCAGCAGTGGGGGGGCAAGCTCCTACGAGCAGTACTTC,CASSGGASSYEQYF
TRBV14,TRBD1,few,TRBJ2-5,TGTGCCAGCAGCCAGAAGCCCCCGGGACAGGGGGTAGGAGAGACCCAGTACTTC,CASSQKPPGQGVGETQYF
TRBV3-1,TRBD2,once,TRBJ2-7,TGTGCCAGCAGCCAATACACTAGCGGGGGAGACGAGCAGTACTTC,CASSQYTSGGDEQYF
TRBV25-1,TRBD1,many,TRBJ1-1,TGTGCCAGCAGTGAAAAGGGGACAGTGAACACTGAAGCTTTCTTT,CASSEKGTVNTEAFF
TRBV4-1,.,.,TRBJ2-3,TGCGCCAGCAGCCAACCGCTGGGCGATACGCAGTATTTT,CASSQPLGDTQYF
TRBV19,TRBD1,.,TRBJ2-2,TGTGCCAGTAGGGGACAGTCTACCGGGGAGCTGTTTTTT,CASRGQSTGELFF
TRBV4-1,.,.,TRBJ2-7,TGCGCCAGCAGCCAAGCGCGAGGACAGAGCTACGAGCAGTACTTC,CASSQARGQSYEQYF
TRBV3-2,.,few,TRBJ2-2,TGTGCCAGCACCATACCCCGCACCGGGGAGCTGTTTTTT,CASTIPRTGELFF
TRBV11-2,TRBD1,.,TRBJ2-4,TGTGCCGGCAGCCTATCGACAGGGCCCTCCCTAGCCAAAAACATTCAGTACTTC,CAGSLSTGPSLAKNIQYF